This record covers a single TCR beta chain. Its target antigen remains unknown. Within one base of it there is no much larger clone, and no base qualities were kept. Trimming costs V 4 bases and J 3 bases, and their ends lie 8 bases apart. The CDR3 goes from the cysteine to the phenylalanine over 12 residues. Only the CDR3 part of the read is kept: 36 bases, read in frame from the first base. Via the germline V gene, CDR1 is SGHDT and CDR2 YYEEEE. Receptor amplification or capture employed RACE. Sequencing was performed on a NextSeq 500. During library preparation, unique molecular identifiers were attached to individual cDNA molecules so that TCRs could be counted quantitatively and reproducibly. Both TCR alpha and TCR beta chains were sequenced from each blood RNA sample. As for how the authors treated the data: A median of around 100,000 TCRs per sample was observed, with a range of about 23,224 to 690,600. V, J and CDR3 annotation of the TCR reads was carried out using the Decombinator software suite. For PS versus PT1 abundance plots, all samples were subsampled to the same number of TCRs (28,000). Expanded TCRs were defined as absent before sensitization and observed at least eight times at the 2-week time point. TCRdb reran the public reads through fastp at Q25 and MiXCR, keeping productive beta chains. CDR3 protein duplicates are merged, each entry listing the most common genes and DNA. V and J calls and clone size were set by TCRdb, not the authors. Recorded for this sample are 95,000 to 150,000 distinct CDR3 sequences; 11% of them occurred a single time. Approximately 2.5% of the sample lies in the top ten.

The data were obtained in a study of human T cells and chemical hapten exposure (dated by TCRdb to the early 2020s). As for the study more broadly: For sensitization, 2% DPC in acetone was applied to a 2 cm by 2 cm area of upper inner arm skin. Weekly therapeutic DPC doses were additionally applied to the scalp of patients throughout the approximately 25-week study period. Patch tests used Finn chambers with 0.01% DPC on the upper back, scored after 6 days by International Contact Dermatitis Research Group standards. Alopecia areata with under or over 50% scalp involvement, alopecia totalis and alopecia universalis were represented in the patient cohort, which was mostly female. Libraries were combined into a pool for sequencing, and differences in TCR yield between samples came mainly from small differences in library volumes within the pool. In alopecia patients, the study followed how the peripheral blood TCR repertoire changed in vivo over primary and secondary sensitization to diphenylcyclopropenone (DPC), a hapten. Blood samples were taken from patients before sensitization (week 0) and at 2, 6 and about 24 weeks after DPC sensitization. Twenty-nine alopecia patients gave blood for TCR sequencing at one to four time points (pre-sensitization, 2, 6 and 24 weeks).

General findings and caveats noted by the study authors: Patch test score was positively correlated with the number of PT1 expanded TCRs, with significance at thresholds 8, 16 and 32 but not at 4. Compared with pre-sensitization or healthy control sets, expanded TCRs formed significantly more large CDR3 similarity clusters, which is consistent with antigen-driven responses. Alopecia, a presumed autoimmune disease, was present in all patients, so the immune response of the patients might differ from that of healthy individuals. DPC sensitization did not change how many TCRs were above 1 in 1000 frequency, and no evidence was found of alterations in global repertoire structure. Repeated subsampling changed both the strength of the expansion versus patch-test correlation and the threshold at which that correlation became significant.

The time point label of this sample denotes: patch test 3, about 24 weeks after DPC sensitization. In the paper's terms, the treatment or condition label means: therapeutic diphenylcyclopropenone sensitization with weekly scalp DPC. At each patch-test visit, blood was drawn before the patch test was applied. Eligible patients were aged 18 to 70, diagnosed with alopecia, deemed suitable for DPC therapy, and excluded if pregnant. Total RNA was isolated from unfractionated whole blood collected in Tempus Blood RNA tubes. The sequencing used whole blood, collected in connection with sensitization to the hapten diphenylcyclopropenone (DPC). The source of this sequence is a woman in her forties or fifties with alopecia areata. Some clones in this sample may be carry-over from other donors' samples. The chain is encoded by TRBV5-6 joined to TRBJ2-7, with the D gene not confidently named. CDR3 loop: CASSAFSYEQYF. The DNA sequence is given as TGTGCCAGCAGCGCCTTCAGCTACGAGCAGTACTTC.